This T cell receptor beta chain was recorded in a study of T-cell memory formation after mild COVID-19. Across the whole study: Largely donor-specific sequence clusters came from a couple of donors.

Using constant-segment primers, 5'RACE produced TCR alpha and TCR beta cDNA libraries carrying sample barcodes and UMIs. A single record per CDR3 protein comes from TCRdb applying MiXCR to the 5' RACE reads. The repertoire holds fewer than 700,000 distinct CDR3 sequences, with less than 25% as singletons. This clonotype was recorded a few times. V shed 2 bases and J 0 bases; nucleotides not matched to a gene: 6. The germline gives CDR1 SEHNR, CDR2 FQNEAQ (reference sequence). CDR3 length equals 17 residues. This sequence was found in an adult woman who had mild COVID-19 (a few samples of this study predate the infection). Cell type and time point are not known. Sequenced input: PBMCs or a T cell subset sorted from them (not recorded which). V and J are TRBV7-9 and TRBJ2-1, with 8 nucleotides matching TRBD2. Here the CDR3 reads CASSLSSGKSSYNEQFF. In nucleotides, the CDR3 is TGTGCCAGCAGCTTAAGTAGCGGGAAGAGCTCCTACAATGAGCAGTTCTTC.